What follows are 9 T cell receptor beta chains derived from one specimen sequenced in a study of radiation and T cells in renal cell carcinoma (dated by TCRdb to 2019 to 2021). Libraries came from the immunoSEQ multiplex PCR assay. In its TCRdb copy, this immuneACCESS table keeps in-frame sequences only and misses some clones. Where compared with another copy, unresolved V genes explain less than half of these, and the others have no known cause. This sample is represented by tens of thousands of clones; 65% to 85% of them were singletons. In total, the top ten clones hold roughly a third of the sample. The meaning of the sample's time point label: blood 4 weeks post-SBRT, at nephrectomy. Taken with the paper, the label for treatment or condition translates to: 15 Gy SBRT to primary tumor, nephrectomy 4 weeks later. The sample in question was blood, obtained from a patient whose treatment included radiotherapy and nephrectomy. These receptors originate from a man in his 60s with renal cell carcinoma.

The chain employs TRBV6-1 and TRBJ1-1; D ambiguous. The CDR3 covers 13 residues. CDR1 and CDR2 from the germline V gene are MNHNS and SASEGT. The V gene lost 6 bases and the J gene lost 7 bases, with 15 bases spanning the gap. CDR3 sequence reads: CASRVRPWGEAFF. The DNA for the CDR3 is TGTGCCAGCAGAGTCAGGCCCTGGGGTGAAGCTTTCTTT.

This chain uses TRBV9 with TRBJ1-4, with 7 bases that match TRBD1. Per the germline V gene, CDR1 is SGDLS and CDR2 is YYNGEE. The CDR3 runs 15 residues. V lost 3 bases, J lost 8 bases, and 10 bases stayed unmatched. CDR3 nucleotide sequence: TGTGCCAGCAGCGCGAGGGGGCACGCGGGCGAAAAACTGTTTTTT. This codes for CASSARGHAGEKLFF.

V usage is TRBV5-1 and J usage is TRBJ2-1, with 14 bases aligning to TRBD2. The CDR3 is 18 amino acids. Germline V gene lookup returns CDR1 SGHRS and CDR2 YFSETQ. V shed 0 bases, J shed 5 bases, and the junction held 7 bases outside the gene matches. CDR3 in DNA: TGCGCCAGCAGCTTGGGGGCGACTAGCGGGAGGGGAAACAATGAGCAGTTCTTC. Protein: CASSLGATSGRGNNEQFF.

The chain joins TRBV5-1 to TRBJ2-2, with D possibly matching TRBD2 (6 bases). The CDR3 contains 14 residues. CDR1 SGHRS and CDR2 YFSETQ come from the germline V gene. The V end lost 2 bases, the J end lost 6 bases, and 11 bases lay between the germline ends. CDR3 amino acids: CASSFGGLPGELFF. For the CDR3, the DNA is TGCGCCAGCAGCTTCGGGGGTCTTCCCGGGGAGCTGTTTTTT.

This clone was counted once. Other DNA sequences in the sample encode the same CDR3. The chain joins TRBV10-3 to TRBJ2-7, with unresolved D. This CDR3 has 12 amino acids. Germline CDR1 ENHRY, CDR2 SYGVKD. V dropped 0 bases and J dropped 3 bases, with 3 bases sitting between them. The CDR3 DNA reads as TGTGCCATCAGTGAGTCAAGCTACGAGCAGTACTTC. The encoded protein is CAISESSYEQYF.

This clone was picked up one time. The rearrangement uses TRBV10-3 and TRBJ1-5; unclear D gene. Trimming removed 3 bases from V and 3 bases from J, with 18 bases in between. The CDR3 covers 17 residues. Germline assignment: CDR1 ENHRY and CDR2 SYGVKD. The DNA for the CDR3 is TGTGCCATCAGTGATGGAATGGGCCGGTGGGTCAATCAGCCCCAGCATTTT. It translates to CAISDGMGRWVNQPQHF.

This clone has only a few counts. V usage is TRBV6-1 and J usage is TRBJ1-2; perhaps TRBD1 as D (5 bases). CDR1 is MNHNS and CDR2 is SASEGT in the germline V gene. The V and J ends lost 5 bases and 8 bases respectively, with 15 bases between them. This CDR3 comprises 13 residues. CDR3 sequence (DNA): TGTGCCAGCAGTTCTCCGGGGCCGTCGGGCTACACCTTC. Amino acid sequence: CASSSPGPSGYTF.

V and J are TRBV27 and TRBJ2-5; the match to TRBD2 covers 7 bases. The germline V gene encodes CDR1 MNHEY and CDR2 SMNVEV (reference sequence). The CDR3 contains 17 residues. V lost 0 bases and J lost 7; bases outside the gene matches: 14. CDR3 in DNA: TGTGCCAGCAGTTTATCCCTACTTAGCGGGCCGTCCGGGACCCAGTACTTC. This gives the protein CASSLSLLSGPSGTQYF.

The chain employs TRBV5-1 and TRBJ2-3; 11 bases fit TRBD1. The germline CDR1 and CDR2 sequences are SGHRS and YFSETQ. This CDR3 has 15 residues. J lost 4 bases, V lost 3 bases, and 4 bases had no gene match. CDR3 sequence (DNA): TGCGCCAGCAGCTGGGACAGGGGGATGTCAGATACGCAGTATTTT. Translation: CASSWDRGMSDTQYF.